A single sample gave rise to the 21 T cell receptor beta chains below, sequenced in a study of cytomegalovirus exposure and HLA in healthy donors. PCR involved 60 Vbeta and 13 Jbeta primers. Measured with immunoSEQ multiplex PCR; TCRdb has only the in-frame clones, and not every one. Seen here are some 130,000 clones, over 80% observed once, and the top ten hold 1.5%. Sequenced input: PBMCs. These receptors originate from a man aged 40-49 years in good health and CMV-seronegative.

The CDR3 nucleotides read TGTGCCAGCAGCCAAGGTACCGGTGTCAAATATACGCAGTATTTT. Translation: CASSQGTGVKYTQYF. J is TRBJ2-3 and V is TRBV4-2; no definite D call. Germline CDR1 and CDR2: LGHNA and YNFKEQ. The CDR3 loop spans 15 amino acids. V was trimmed by 1 base and J by 7 bases, leaving 15 bases between them.

The CDR3 here is CSVVTGAGDIQYF. In DNA form, the CDR3 reads TGCAGCGTTGTCACAGGGGCTGGGGACATTCAGTACTTC. V gene TRBV29-1 combines with J gene TRBJ2-4, with TRBD1 identical over 7 bases. The CDR3 is 13 residues long. In germline, CDR1 is SQVTM, CDR2 ANQGSEA. With 4 bases clipped from V and 8 bases from J, the junction kept 8 bases outside the gene matches.

The chain is built from TRBV7-8 and TRBJ1-5; a possible D gene is TRBD1 (5 bases). From germline, CDR1 is SGHVS and CDR2 FQNEAQ. The CDR3 length is 19 residues. The germline V and J ends were trimmed by 5 bases and 5 bases, with 28 bases remaining between them. CDR3 sequence reads: CASSPLLGGRIYGDQPQHF. The CDR3 coding sequence is TGTGCCAGCAGCCCCCTCCTCGGGGGGAGGATTTATGGGGATCAGCCCCAGCATTTT. Using reference TRBV7-8 and TRBJ1-5 for the parts outside the CDR3, the full variable domain is GAGVSQSPRYKVAKRGQDVALRCDPISGHVSLFWYQQALGQGPEFLTYFQNEAQLDKSGLPSDRFFAERPEGSVSTLKIQRTQQEDSAVYLCASSPLLGGRIYGDQPQHFGDGTRLSIL.

The J gene is TRBJ2-5, the V gene TRBV5-1; 8 bases line up with TRBD2. The CDR3 runs 14 residues. V was clipped by 6 bases and J by 1 base; unmatched bases: 5. CDR1 is SGHRS, CDR2 YFSETQ, per germline. The CDR3 region is CASMAGGGQETQYF. CDR3 nucleotides: TGCGCCAGCATGGCGGGGGGTGGCCAAGAGACCCAGTACTTC.

Notes on this clone: Distinct nucleotide sequences in the sample also encode this CDR3. The chain joins TRBV5-1 to TRBJ2-7; 9 bases are a match to TRBD1. The CDR3 length is 14 residues. CDR1 is SGHRS and CDR2 is YFSETQ in the germline V gene. J gave up 5 bases and V 2 bases, and 5 bases lay outside the gene matches. This CDR3 is CASSLQTGGNEQYF. The CDR3 DNA is TGCGCCAGCAGCTTACAGACAGGGGGAAACGAGCAGTACTTC.

V is TRBV16 and J is TRBJ2-1; 11 positions agree with TRBD2. The V gene's germline CDR1 is KGHSY and CDR2 FQNENV. The CDR3 is 18 amino acids. The V gene end was trimmed by 0 bases and the J gene end by 8 bases; junction bases not matched to a gene: 12. CDR3 loop: CASSQSLTSGRSLDEQFF. CDR3 sequence (DNA): TGTGCCAGCAGCCAATCTCTTACTAGCGGGAGAAGTTTGGATGAGCAGTTCTTC.

The rearrangement joins TRBV5-1 to TRBJ2-7; 7 nucleotides match TRBD1. The germline V gene encodes CDR1 SGHRS and CDR2 YFSETQ. The CDR3 length is 14 residues. V was clipped by 1 base and J by 4 bases; unmatched bases: 5. The CDR3: CASSLLTGDYEQYF. CDR3 in DNA: TGCGCCAGCAGCTTGCTTACAGGGGATTACGAGCAGTACTTC.

The V call is TRBV5-5, the J call TRBJ1-5; D might be TRBD1 (5 bases). Germline V gives CDR1 SGHKS, CDR2 YYEKEE (reference sequence). Deletions cut 4 bases from V and 4 bases from J, with 15 bases between. This CDR3 has 15 residues. DNA of the CDR3: TGTGCCAGCAGCGCGAGTGGGGGGATAAATCAGCCCCAGCATTTT. This sequence encodes CASSASGGINQPQHF.

This chain links TRBV4-3 with TRBJ2-5; 9 nucleotides match TRBD2. The CDR3 extends over 17 amino acids. V was clipped by 4 bases and J by 3 bases; unmatched bases: 12. The V gene's germline CDR1 is LGHNA and CDR2 YSLEER. CDR3 loop: CASSPSRSSGRKETQYF. For the CDR3, the DNA is TGCGCCAGCAGCCCCTCAAGGTCCAGCGGGAGGAAAGAGACCCAGTACTTC.

This clone was observed a few times. J is TRBJ2-1 and V is TRBV7-2, with D perhaps matching TRBD1 (5 bases). Germline values: CDR1 SGHTA, CDR2 FQGNSA. Trimming took off 3 bases at V and 2 bases at J, with 11 bases between the two ends. The CDR3 has 15 residues. In DNA form, the CDR3 reads TGTGCCAGCAGCTTGTCTGCAGGGCCCTACAATGAGCAGTTCTTC. It specifies CASSLSAGPYNEQFF.

The V call is TRBV7-2, the J call TRBJ2-7; possible D gene TRBD2, 6 bases. Germline V gene data show CDR1 as SGHTA and CDR2 as FQGNSA. The CDR3 is 15 residues long. Between the trimmed V and J ends, which lost 3 bases and 3 bases, there was a span of 15 bases. The CDR3 DNA reads as TGTGCCAGCAGCTTTAGAACGGGGGATCACTACGAGCAGTACTTC. Translation: CASSFRTGDHYEQYF.

The chain recombines TRBV7-3 with TRBJ2-1, with D unresolved. The CDR3 has 13 residues. Germline CDR1 SGHTA, CDR2 FQGTGA. V dropped 2 bases and J dropped 4 bases, with 6 bases sitting between them. CDR3 residues: CASSLELYNEQFF. In DNA form, the CDR3 reads TGTGCCAGCAGCTTAGAACTTTACAATGAGCAGTTCTTC. Full variable domain (outside the CDR3, taken from reference TRBV7-3 and TRBJ2-1): GAGVSQTPSNKVTEKGKYVELRCDPISGHTALYWYRQSLGQGPEFLIYFQGTGAADDSGLPNDRFFAVRPEGSVSTLKIQRTERGDSAVYLCASSLELYNEQFFGPGTRLTVL.

The V call is TRBV12-5, the J call TRBJ1-1; 7 positions agree with TRBD1. Germline CDR1 LGHNT, CDR2 FRNRAP. Trimming took 6 bases from V and 3 from J; bases not matched to a gene: 1. The CDR3 sequence is 12 residues long. This chain's CDR3 is CASGGTDTEAFF. Here the CDR3 DNA reads TGTGCTAGTGGCGGGACAGACACTGAAGCTTTCTTT.

The V and J genes are TRBV19 and TRBJ2-7; TRBD1 is a possible D gene (6 bases). Germline CDR1 is LNHDA and CDR2 is SQIVND (reference sequence). This CDR3 is built from 14 residues. The germline V and J ends were trimmed by 5 bases and 0 bases, with 11 bases remaining between them. The CDR3 DNA follows: TGTGCCAGTAGTCGGACAGTCAGCTCCTACGAGCAGTACTTC. Protein sequence: CASSRTVSSYEQYF.

The chain recombines TRBV6-4 with TRBJ1-6, with 9 bases lining up with TRBD1. The J segment lost 10 bases and the V segment lost 0 bases, leaving 1 base of the junction unmatched. The CDR3 is made up of 14 amino acids. Germline CDR1 is MRHNA and CDR2 is SNTAGT. The CDR3 DNA sequence: TGTGCCAGCAGTGACTCGACAGGGGGGTCACCCCTCCACTTT. Translating gives CASSDSTGGSPLHF.

J is TRBJ1-6 and V is TRBV27, with D possibly TRBD1 on 5 matching bases. This CDR3 comprises 13 residues. Trimming stripped 6 bases from V and 10 bases from J, with 13 bases between. Germline V lookup: CDR1 MNHEY, CDR2 SMNVEV (reference sequence). CDR3 nucleotides: TGTGCCAGCAGGGCAGGGCAAGAATCACCCCTCCACTTT. It encodes CASRAGQESPLHF.

The chain carries TRBV30 and TRBJ2-3, with a weak D call TRBD1 (5 bases). Looked up from germline, CDR1 is GTSNPN and CDR2 is SVGIG (reference sequence). This CDR3 region has 12 residues. Trimming cost V 5 bases and J 1 base, with 7 bases left between them. The DNA for the CDR3 is TGTGCCTGGGACAGACGCACAGATACGCAGTATTTT. It translates to CAWDRRTDTQYF.

This clone was counted between two and nine times. The chain has TRBV6-6 and TRBJ2-2; TRBD1 matches 9 bases. The germline V gene has CDR1 MNHNY and CDR2 SVGAGI (reference sequence). Trimming at V came to 4 bases and at J to 7 bases, leaving 10 bases not matched to a gene. The CDR3 runs 16 residues. CDR3 residues: CASSSTGTGPSGELFF. The CDR3 DNA reads TGTGCCAGCAGTTCAACCGGGACAGGGCCTAGCGGGGAGCTGTTTTTT.

The gene calls are TRBV18 and TRBJ1-5; the match to TRBD1 covers 7 bases. This CDR3 contains 16 residues. Germline trimming cut 3 bases from V and 0 bases from J; bases unmatched to any gene: 5. Germline assignment: CDR1 KGHSH and CDR2 LQKENI. Written as DNA, the CDR3 is TGTGCCAGCTCACCGGACAGGTCTTATAGCAATCAGCCCCAGCATTTT. This codes for CASSPDRSYSNQPQHF.

This clone appeared a few times. The chain uses TRBV11-2 and TRBJ2-7; D unclear. Germline CDR1 and CDR2: SGHAT and FQNNGV. V was cut by 0 bases and J by 2 bases, with 5 bases left in between. The CDR3 has 13 amino acids. The CDR3 spells CASSLDSTYEQYF. In nucleotides, the CDR3 is TGTGCCAGCAGCTTAGACAGTACCTACGAGCAGTACTTC.

This clone was seen once. The chain is built from TRBV2 and TRBJ1-2; no clear D gene. This CDR3 comprises 14 residues. Germline values: CDR1 SNHLY, CDR2 FYNNEI. Trimming took off 1 base at V and 2 bases at J, with 8 bases between the two ends. The CDR3 reads CASSEGQINYGYTF. In DNA form, the CDR3 reads TGTGCCAGCAGTGAAGGTCAGATAAACTATGGCTACACCTTC.